The present T cell receptor (beta chain) was sequenced within a study of cytomegalovirus exposure and HLA in healthy donors. As regards this clone: Its antigen is unidentified.

Study conclusions and caveats: Among TCR beta chains, those listed as cytomegalovirus-associated numbered over 150. In a later analysis, CMV-associated beta chains were mostly HLA-associated, it appeared. For most TCR beta V segments, an earlier analysis put the productive rate at about 90% or about 30% of the time. The study dropped some indistinguishable V segments, TRBV6-2 and TRBV6-3 among them.

With 2 bases removed from V and 0 bases from J, the gap between germline ends came to 14 bases. This CDR3 spans 16 amino acids. Germline V CDR1 and CDR2: KGHSH, LQKENI. Both 60 Vbeta primers and 13 Jbeta primers went into the PCR. The protocol was immunoSEQ multiplex PCR, while the TCRdb copy is restricted to in-frame clones and leaves out a portion. The sample records about 52,000 clones, 55% to 65% being singletons. This receptor was taken from a human donor in good health. Sequencing was carried out using PBMCs. The J gene is TRBJ2-7, the V gene TRBV18; D gene uncertain. The CDR3 region has the DNA TGTGCCAGCTCACCAGGTATGAAGGAGATCTCCTACGAGCAGTACTTC. Translated, it gives CASSPGMKEISYEQYF.